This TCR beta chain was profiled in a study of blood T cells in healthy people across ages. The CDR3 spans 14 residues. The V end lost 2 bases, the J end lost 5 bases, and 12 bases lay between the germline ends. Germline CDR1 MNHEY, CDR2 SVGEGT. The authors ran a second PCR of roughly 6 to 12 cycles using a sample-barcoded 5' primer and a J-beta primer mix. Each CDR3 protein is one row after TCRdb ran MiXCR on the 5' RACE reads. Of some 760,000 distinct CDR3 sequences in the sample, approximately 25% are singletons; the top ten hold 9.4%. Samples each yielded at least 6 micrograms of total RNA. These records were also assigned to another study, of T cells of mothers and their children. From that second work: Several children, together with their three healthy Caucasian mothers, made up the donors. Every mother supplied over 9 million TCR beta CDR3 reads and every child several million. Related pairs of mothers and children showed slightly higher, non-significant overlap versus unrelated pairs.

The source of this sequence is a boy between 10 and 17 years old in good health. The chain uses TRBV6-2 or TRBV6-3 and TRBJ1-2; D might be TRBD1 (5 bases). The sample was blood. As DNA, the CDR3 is TGTGCCAGCAGTTACCCGGGGCAGAATTATGGCTACACCTTC. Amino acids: CASSYPGQNYGYTF.